Below are 24 T cell receptor beta chains sequenced from a single sample in a study of Ad26.COV2.S vaccination and SARS-CoV-2 variants. TCRdb's table, derived via immunoSEQ multiplex PCR, lists solely in-frame clones and lacks some. This table has about 350,000 clones, 92% appearing once. Source: peripheral blood, taken after recovery from COVID-19. The origin of the receptors is a human donor who had recovered from COVID-19.

Notes on this clone: The sample has other DNA sequences that encode this CDR3 too. The rearrangement links TRBV27 to TRBJ1-1; D gene ambiguous. The CDR3 extends over 14 amino acids. Between the trimmed V and J ends, which lost 0 bases and 1 base, there was a span of 6 bases. CDR1 is MNHEY and CDR2 is SMNVEV in the germline V gene (reference sequence). The CDR3 here is CASSLSRGNTEAFF. The CDR3 DNA reads as TGTGCCAGCAGTTTATCCAGAGGGAACACTGAAGCTTTCTTT.

This chain connects TRBV7-9 to TRBJ1-1, with D unclear. There are 14 residues in the CDR3. Germline lookup yields CDR1 SEHNR and CDR2 FQNEAQ (reference sequence). V lost 2 bases and J 0 bases, leaving 7 bases between the germline ends. The CDR3 DNA reads as TGTGCCAGCAGCTTAACGGAGCTGAACACTGAAGCTTTCTTT. Translated: CASSLTELNTEAFF.

The gene calls are TRBV18 and TRBJ2-7; weak D call: TRBD1 (5 bases). The V gene's germline CDR1 is KGHSH and CDR2 LQKENI. This CDR3 contains 13 residues. With 0 bases removed from V and 6 bases from J, the gap between germline ends came to 9 bases. CDR3 amino acids: CASSPPVQVEQYF. CDR3 sequence (DNA): TGTGCCAGCTCACCACCAGTACAGGTCGAGCAGTACTTC.

The chain has TRBV6-1 and TRBJ2-1, with D tentatively TRBD1 (5 bases). The germline V and J ends were trimmed by 5 bases and 1 base, with 9 bases remaining between them. CDR3 length: 14 amino acids. Looked up from germline, CDR1 is MNHNS and CDR2 is SASEGT. The chain's CDR3 is CASSPTDSYNEQFF. The CDR3 coding sequence is TGTGCCAGCAGTCCGACAGATTCCTACAATGAGCAGTTCTTC.

This chain links TRBV6-5 with TRBJ2-5; 7 bases are a match to TRBD1. V shed 5 bases and J 2 bases; nucleotides not matched to a gene: 5. The V gene's germline CDR1 is MNHEY and CDR2 SVGAGI. The CDR3 spans 14 residues. This CDR3 reads CASSPSGQQETQYF. In nucleotides, the CDR3 is TGTGCCAGCAGTCCCTCGGGACAGCAAGAGACCCAGTACTTC.

V and J are TRBV7-8 and TRBJ2-6; unclear D gene. Germline values: CDR1 SGHVS, CDR2 FQNEAQ. There are 16 residues in the CDR3. V lost 3 bases and J 0 bases, leaving 9 bases between the germline ends. The CDR3 bases are TGTGCCAGCAGCTTTATGGCCAGCTCTGGGGCCAACGTCCTGACTTTC. This encodes CASSFMASSGANVLTF.

A note on this clone: The same CDR3 arises from other DNA sequences in this sample as well. The J gene is TRBJ2-5, the V gene TRBV9, with D perhaps TRBD1 or TRBD2 (5 bases each). Between the trimmed V and J ends, which lost 0 bases and 1 base, there was a span of 7 bases. Germline CDR1 reads SGDLS; CDR2 reads YYNGEE. The CDR3 has 14 amino acids. The CDR3 DNA follows: TGTGCCAGCAGCGTAGCAGGGACCCAAGAGACCCAGTACTTC. Translation: CASSVAGTQETQYF. The whole variable domain, remainder taken from reference TRBV9 and TRBJ2-5, is DSGVTQTPKHLITATGQRVTLRCSPRSGDLSVYWYQQSLDQGLQFLIQYYNGEERAKGNILERFSAQQFPDLHSELNLSSLELGDSALYFCASSVAGTQETQYFGPGTRLLVL.

This clone has a single count. The chain uses TRBV15 and TRBJ1-6; D call uncertain. The CDR3 loop spans 15 amino acids. The germline V and J ends were trimmed by 1 base and 7 bases, with 11 bases remaining between them. CDR1 and CDR2 from the germline V gene are LNHNV and YYDKDF (reference sequence). As DNA, the CDR3 is TGTGCCACCAGCAGAGTGAGGGAAGGCAATTCACCCCTCCACTTT. Translated, it gives CATSRVREGNSPLHF.

V and J are TRBV6-5 and TRBJ1-5; a weak D match, TRBD1 (5 bases). V gave up 6 bases and J gave up 4 bases, with 13 bases separating them. CDR3 length equals 14 residues. Per the germline V gene, CDR1 is MNHEY and CDR2 is SVGAGI. CDR3 residues: CASSITGGNQPQHF. CDR3 DNA sequence: TGTGCCAGCAGCATAACTGGGGGAAATCAGCCCCAGCATTTT.

CDR3 coding DNA: TGTGCCAGCAGTGACTATACAGGGAAAGCTTTCTTT. Residues: CASSDYTGKAFF. J is TRBJ1-1 and V is TRBV6-4; D is perhaps TRBD1 (6 bases). Deletions cut 1 base from V and 9 bases from J, with 9 bases between. The CDR3 consists of 12 residues. Germline V CDR1 and CDR2: MRHNA, SNTAGT.

The rearrangement joins TRBV6-5 to TRBJ2-7, with TRBD1 identical over 8 bases. The CDR3 is 14 residues long. Germline V gene data show CDR1 as MNHEY and CDR2 as SVGAGI. The trim removed 4 bases at V and 2 bases at J, leaving 4 bases unmatched. The CDR3 reads CASSSGQAAYEQYF. CDR3 nucleotide sequence: TGTGCCAGCAGTTCGGGACAGGCCGCCTACGAGCAGTACTTC.

This chain connects TRBV3-1 (or the pseudogene TRBV3-2) to TRBJ1-2; D is unclear. The germline V gene encodes CDR1 LGHDT and CDR2 YNNKEL (reference sequence). This CDR3 is built from 15 residues. Trimming removed 1 base at V and 10 bases at J, with 19 bases between. The CDR3 sequence: CASSQVGLPSGDYTF. CDR3 nucleotides: TGTGCCAGCAGCCAAGTCGGTCTCCCCAGTGGCGACTACACCTTC.

This rearrangement joins TRBV4-1 to TRBJ2-7; 8 nucleotides line up with TRBD1. The CDR3 runs 15 residues. The germline gives CDR1 MGHRA, CDR2 YSYEKL. Trimming took 1 base from V and 3 from J; bases not matched to a gene: 5. CDR3 in DNA: TGCGCCAGCAGCCAAGGGACAGGGAGGATCTACGAGCAGTACTTC. It codes for CASSQGTGRIYEQYF.

The rearrangement joins TRBV6-6 to TRBJ1-3; D not certain. Trimming cost V 2 bases and J 0 bases, with 8 bases left between them. This CDR3 spans 15 amino acids. The V gene's germline CDR1 is MNHNY and CDR2 SVGAGI (reference sequence). The CDR3 coding sequence is TGTGCCAGCAGTTACCCCAGTAGCTCTGGAAACACCATATATTTT. It is translated as CASSYPSSSGNTIYF.

The chain uses TRBV15 and TRBJ2-5; the D gene is possibly TRBD1 (6 bases). The V end was cut by 0 bases, the J end by 2 bases, with 7 bases between. Germline CDR1 and CDR2: LNHNV and YYDKDF (reference sequence). The length of the CDR3 is 14 residues. The CDR3 region is CATSRDGQQETQYF. In DNA, the CDR3 is TGTGCCACCAGCAGAGATGGACAGCAAGAGACCCAGTACTTC.

The chain is built from TRBV10-1 and TRBJ2-2; TRBD1 might be the D (7 bases). This CDR3 is 15 amino acids long. V was shortened by 9 bases and J by 3 bases, with 17 bases between the two germline ends. Germline lookup yields CDR1 WNHNN and CDR2 SYGVQD (reference sequence). The CDR3, as DNA: TGCGCCAGGGAGGGTACAGGGGCGGACACCGGGGAGCTGTTTTTT. It translates to CAREGTGADTGELFF.

This chain uses TRBV9 with TRBJ2-1; the match to TRBD1 covers 8 bases. With V trimmed by 1 base and J by 12 bases, 15 bases remained unmatched. The CDR3 runs to 16 residues. Per the germline V gene, CDR1 is SGDLS and CDR2 is YYNGEE. The CDR3 sequence is CASSVSRGHERQGQFF. The CDR3, as DNA: TGTGCCAGCAGCGTAAGCAGGGGGCACGAGCGTCAGGGGCAGTTCTTC. Full variable domain (remainder filled in from reference TRBV9 and TRBJ2-1): DSGVTQTPKHLITATGQRVTLRCSPRSGDLSVYWYQQSLDQGLQFLIQYYNGEERAKGNILERFSAQQFPDLHSELNLSSLELGDSALYFCASSVSRGHERQGQFFGPGTRLTVL.

The chain has TRBV25-1 and TRBJ1-5; 7 bases map to TRBD1. This CDR3 region has 14 residues. Germline V gives CDR1 MGHDK, CDR2 SYGVNS. Unmatched junction bases numbered 6, after V lost 3 bases and J lost 7 bases. As DNA, the CDR3 is TGTGCCAGCAGTGAGAGAGGGGGCCGGCAGCCCCAGCATTTT. Translation: CASSERGGRQPQHF. Full variable domain (outside the CDR3, taken from reference TRBV25-1 and TRBJ1-5): EADIYQTPRYLVIGTGKKITLECSQTMGHDKMYWYQQDPGMELHLIHYSYGVNSTEKGDLSSESTVSRIRTEHFPLTLESARPSHTSQYLCASSERGGRQPQHFGDGTRLSIL.

The chain employs TRBV14 and TRBJ2-1; 9 nucleotides align to TRBD2. The length of the CDR3 is 16 residues. Germline loops: CDR1 SGHDN, CDR2 FVKESK. Germline trimming cut 1 base from V and 4 bases from J; bases unmatched to any gene: 5. The CDR3 spells CASSQGGLAGYNEQFF. CDR3 in DNA: TGTGCCAGCAGCCAAGGTGGGCTAGCGGGGTACAATGAGCAGTTCTTC.

The chain combines TRBV6-2 or TRBV6-3 with TRBJ1-5; 7 bases are shared with TRBD1. The length of the CDR3 is 15 residues. Germline assignment: CDR1 MNHEY and CDR2 SVGEGT. The V gene end was trimmed by 5 bases and the J gene end by 5 bases; junction bases not matched to a gene: 9. CDR3 amino acids: CASSRETGRDQPQHF. DNA for the CDR3: TGTGCCAGCAGTCGTGAGACAGGGAGAGATCAGCCCCAGCATTTT.

V gene TRBV3-1 (or the pseudogene TRBV3-2) combines with J gene TRBJ1-2, with a tentative D call TRBD1 (5 bases). The CDR3 consists of 14 residues. The germline gives CDR1 LGHDT, CDR2 YNNKEL (reference sequence). V lost 4 bases, J lost 5 bases, and 14 bases lay in between. In DNA form, the CDR3 reads TGTGCCAGCAGCCCGGGGACGGGGAGGTATGGCTACACCTTC. Translated, it gives CASSPGTGRYGYTF.

CDR3 residues: CASSQEGLHNSPLHF. The DNA for the CDR3 is TGCGCCAGCAGCCAAGAAGGTCTTCATAATTCACCCCTCCACTTT. V and J are TRBV4-3 and TRBJ1-6; D is uncertain. The CDR3 is made up of 15 amino acids. Germline CDR1 reads LGHNA; CDR2 reads YSLEER. Trimming removed 0 bases from V and 5 bases from J, with 8 bases in between.

V is TRBV6-5 and J is TRBJ2-2, with 7 bases matching TRBD2. V lost 8 bases and J lost 3; bases outside the gene matches: 6. Germline loops: CDR1 MNHEY, CDR2 SVGAGI. This CDR3 spans 14 amino acids. The CDR3 loop reads CASGGGTYTGELFF. The CDR3 DNA reads TGTGCCAGCGGGGGGGGTACCTACACCGGGGAGCTGTTTTTT.

This clone was detected only once. V gene TRBV6-5 combines with J gene TRBJ1-6; no definite D call. The CDR3 has 13 residues. V was cut by 4 bases and J by 9 bases, with 10 bases left in between. The germline CDR1 and CDR2 sequences are MNHEY and SVGAGI. The CDR3 sequence: CASSSDLGSPLHF. The CDR3 coding sequence is TGTGCCAGCAGTTCCGACCTGGGTTCACCCCTCCACTTT.